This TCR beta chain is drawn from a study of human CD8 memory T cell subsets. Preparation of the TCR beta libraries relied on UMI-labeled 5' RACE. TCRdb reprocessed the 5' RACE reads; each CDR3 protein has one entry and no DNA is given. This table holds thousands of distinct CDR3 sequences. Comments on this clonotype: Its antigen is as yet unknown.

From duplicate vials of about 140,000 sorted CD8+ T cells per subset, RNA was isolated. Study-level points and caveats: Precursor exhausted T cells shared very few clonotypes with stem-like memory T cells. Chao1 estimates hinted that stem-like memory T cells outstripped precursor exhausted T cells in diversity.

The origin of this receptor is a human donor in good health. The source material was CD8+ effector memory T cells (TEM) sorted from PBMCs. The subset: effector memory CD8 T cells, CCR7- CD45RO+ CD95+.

The CDR3 sequence: CASSQGRGDAEKLFF. This sequence joins TRBV3-1 and TRBJ1-4; the D call of TRBD1 rests on TCRdb alone, since no DNA is present to check it. CDR3 length equals 15 residues. CDR1 and CDR2 from the germline V gene are LGHDT and YNNKEL (reference sequence).